Sequencing of this T cell receptor (beta chain) was carried out in a study of beta chain features in type 1 diabetes. Study outcomes and limitations: Possibly, sequencing cDNA over-represented cells that had high TCR expression levels. Type 1 diabetes patients had TCRB CDR3s that were shorter (moderately but significantly so) in all four CD4+ subsets.

Reverse transcription of all isolated RNA meant that expressed TCRB transcripts were sequenced. The protocol was immunoSEQ multiplex PCR, while the TCRdb copy is restricted to in-frame clones and leaves out a portion. The sample includes about 620,000 clones, 15% to 18% of them seen just once. Only a few counts were recorded for this clone. The antigen is undetermined. V lost 0 bases and J 4 bases, leaving 8 bases between the germline ends. Germline CDR1 is LGHNA and CDR2 is YSLEER. This CDR3 is 14 amino acids long. This chain joins TRBV4-3 and TRBJ2-3, with D unclear. This TCR was sampled from a man younger than 30 in good health. Sequenced input: naive CD4+ T cells from blood. In DNA form, the CDR3 reads TGCGCCAGCAGCCAAGATCGGGTCCCAGATACGCAGTATTTT. Encoded protein: CASSQDRVPDTQYF.